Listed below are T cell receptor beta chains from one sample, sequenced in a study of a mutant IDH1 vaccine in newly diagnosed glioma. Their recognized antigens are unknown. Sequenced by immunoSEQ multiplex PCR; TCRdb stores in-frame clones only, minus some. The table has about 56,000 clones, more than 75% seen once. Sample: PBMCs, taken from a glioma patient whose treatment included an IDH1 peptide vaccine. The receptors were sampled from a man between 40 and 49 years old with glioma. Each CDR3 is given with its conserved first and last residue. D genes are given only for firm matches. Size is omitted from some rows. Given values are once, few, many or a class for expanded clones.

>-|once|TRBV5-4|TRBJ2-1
CASSSGGSDEQFF
TGTGCCAGCAGCTCAGGTGGGAGCGATGAGCAGTTCTTC
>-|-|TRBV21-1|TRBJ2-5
CASSKGPSQETQYF
TGTGCCAGCAGCAAAGGACCCTCTCAAGAGACCCAGTACTTC
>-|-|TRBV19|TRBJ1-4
CASSDPWGATNEKLFF
TGTGCCAGTAGCGACCCTTGGGGCGCAACTAATGAAAAACTGTTTTTT
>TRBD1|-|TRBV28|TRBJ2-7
CASSSQQGLSYEQYF
TGTGCCAGCAGCTCCCAACAGGGGCTCTCCTACGAGCAGTACTTC
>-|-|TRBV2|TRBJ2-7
CASIGAYEQYF
TGTGCCAGCATAGGCGCCTACGAGCAGTACTTC
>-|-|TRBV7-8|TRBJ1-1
CASSLALYGEAFF
TGTGCCAGCAGCTTAGCTCTATATGGGGAAGCTTTCTTT
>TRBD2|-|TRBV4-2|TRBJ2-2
CASSQGGSLAGPTGELFF
TGTGCCAGCAGCCAGGGGGGTTCGCTAGCGGGCCCCACCGGGGAGCTGTTTTTT
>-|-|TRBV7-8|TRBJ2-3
CASSFITDTQYF
TGTGCCAGCAGCTTCATAACAGATACGCAGTATTTT
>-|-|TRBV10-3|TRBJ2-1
CAIRGSINEQFF
TGTGCCATCAGGGGATCGATCAATGAGCAGTTCTTC
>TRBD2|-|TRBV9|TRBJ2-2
CASSVGLAGRVTGGRTGELFF
TGTGCCAGCAGCGTAGGATTGGCGGGTCGGGTGACGGGAGGGCGGACCGGGGAGCTGTTTTTT
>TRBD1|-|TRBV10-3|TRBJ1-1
CAIRDRENTEAFF
TGTGCCATCAGGGACAGGGAGAACACTGAAGCTTTCTTT
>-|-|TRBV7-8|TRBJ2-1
CASSLVVRQPGEQFF
TGTGCCAGCAGCTTAGTGGTGAGGCAGCCAGGTGAGCAGTTCTTC
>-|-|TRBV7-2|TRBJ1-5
CASSLEGGLSNQPQHF
TGTGCCAGCAGCTTAGAAGGGGGGCTCAGCAATCAGCCCCAGCATTTT
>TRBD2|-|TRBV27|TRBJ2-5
CASKLAGQETQYF
TGTGCCAGCAAACTAGCGGGCCAAGAGACCCAGTACTTC
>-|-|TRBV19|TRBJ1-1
CASSLARLNTEAFF
TGTGCCAGTAGTCTAGCCAGACTGAACACTGAAGCTTTCTTT
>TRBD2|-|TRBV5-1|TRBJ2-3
CASSGSVSTDTQYF
TGCGCCAGTAGCGGGTCGGTTAGCACAGATACGCAGTATTTT
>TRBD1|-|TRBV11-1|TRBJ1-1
CASSLAGSGTGATEAFF
TGTGCCAGCAGCTTAGCGGGTTCCGGGACAGGGGCCACTGAAGCTTTCTTT